Each of the 23 T cell receptor beta chains below was sequenced from the same sample in a study of OX40 agonist ivuxolimab in advanced cancers. Some clones are missing from TCRdb's copy, which holds only in-frame ones; the method was immunoSEQ multiplex PCR. In the table there are tens of thousands of clones, approximately 89% of which are singletons. The sequenced sample was CD4+ or CD8+ T cells sorted from blood, obtained in a trial of the OX40 agonist ivuxolimab. The receptor source for this set is an adult with an advanced solid tumor such as melanoma, head and neck, liver or kidney cancer.

V usage is TRBV29-1 and J usage is TRBJ1-2; D not resolved. Trimming cost V 4 bases and J 4 bases, with 19 bases left between them. CDR1 is SQVTM and CDR2 is ANQGSEA in the germline V gene. The CDR3 runs 15 residues. CDR3 protein: CSVGSGVGILYGYTF. In DNA form, the CDR3 reads TGCAGCGTTGGAAGTGGGGTCGGAATTCTCTATGGCTACACCTTC.

This rearrangement joins TRBV27 to TRBJ2-1; 9 nucleotides line up with TRBD2. Germline V gene data show CDR1 as MNHEY and CDR2 as SMNVEV (reference sequence). After removal of 4 bases from V and 11 bases from J, the junction contained 3 bases not matched to a gene. The CDR3 extends over 12 amino acids. Here the CDR3 reads CASSWASGKQFF. CDR3 sequence (DNA): TGTGCCAGCAGTTGGGCTAGCGGGAAGCAGTTCTTC.

The J gene is TRBJ1-6, the V gene TRBV18; perhaps TRBD1 as D (6 bases). In germline, CDR1 is KGHSH, CDR2 LQKENI. The CDR3 spans 15 residues. Trimming took off 3 bases at V and 5 bases at J, with 11 bases between the two ends. The chain's CDR3 is CASSPAGTNNSPLHF. The CDR3 DNA reads as TGTGCCAGCTCACCGGCCGGGACAAATAATTCACCCCTCCACTTT.

The rearrangement uses TRBV11-2 and TRBJ1-4; 7 bases line up with TRBD1. Germline trimming cut 2 bases from V and 7 bases from J; bases unmatched to any gene: 1. CDR3 length equals 13 residues. Germline CDR1 and CDR2: SGHAT and FQNNGV. Here the CDR3 DNA reads TGTGCCAGCAGCTTAAGACAGGGTGAAAAACTGTTTTTT. This codes for CASSLRQGEKLFF.

V gene TRBV5-4 combines with J gene TRBJ2-5; the match to TRBD2 covers 12 bases. The CDR3 sequence is 15 residues long. The trim removed 2 bases at V and 4 bases at J, leaving 3 bases unmatched. Germline loops: CDR1 SGHNT, CDR2 YYREEE (reference sequence). CDR3: CASSFLAGGLETQYF. In DNA, the CDR3 is TGTGCCAGCAGCTTTCTAGCGGGAGGGTTAGAGACCCAGTACTTC.

The chain carries TRBV4-2 and TRBJ2-3, with D perhaps TRBD2 (5 bases). The CDR3 totals 16 residues. Per germline, CDR1 LGHNA and CDR2 YNFKEQ. V lost 4 bases to trimming and J lost 0 bases, with 14 bases between them. CDR3 nucleotides: TGTGCCAGCAGCCCCTACCCCGGCGGGAGCACAGATACGCAGTATTTT. Translated: CASSPYPGGSTDTQYF.

The chain uses TRBV7-6 and TRBJ1-4; unclear D gene. The CDR3 contains 12 residues. V was clipped by 4 bases and J by 11 bases, with 11 bases between them. Germline V gene data show CDR1 as SGHVS and CDR2 as FNYEAQ. CDR3 region: CASSSILGKLFF. In DNA, the CDR3 is TGTGCCAGCAGCTCCATACTTGGGAAACTGTTTTTT.

The chain combines TRBV11-2 with TRBJ2-7, with D perhaps given as TRBD1 or TRBD2 (5 bases each). Germline V gene lookup returns CDR1 SGHAT and CDR2 FQNNGV. The CDR3 totals 14 residues. Trimming took off 6 bases at V and 3 bases at J, with 15 bases between the two ends. CDR3 residues: CASRFTGRGYEQYF. DNA of the CDR3: TGTGCCAGCAGGTTTACGGGACGGGGCTACGAGCAGTACTTC.

This chain uses TRBV25-1 with TRBJ2-1, with TRBD2 identical over 11 bases. The CDR3 contains 15 residues. The ends lost 4 bases at V and 7 bases at J; junction bases unmatched: 6. Germline V gene data show CDR1 as MGHDK and CDR2 as SYGVNS. CDR3 sequence: CASSGLLAGENEQFF. The CDR3 nucleotides are TGTGCCAGCAGTGGCCTACTAGCGGGAGAGAATGAGCAGTTCTTC.

The J gene is TRBJ2-1, the V gene TRBV7-9; D is uncertain. The CDR3 is made up of 14 amino acids. CDR1 SEHNR and CDR2 FQNEAQ come from the germline V gene (reference sequence). The ends were cut back, 3 bases at V and 6 bases at J, with 12 bases in the middle. The CDR3 DNA reads TGTGCCAGCAGCTTTGGGCAGGCCGGCAATGAGCAGTTCTTC. Translating gives CASSFGQAGNEQFF.

The chain uses TRBV19 and TRBJ1-5; D is possibly TRBD1 (6 bases). V shed 2 bases and J shed 5 bases, with 10 bases lying between them. Germline CDR1 and CDR2: LNHDA and SQIVND (reference sequence). There are 14 residues in the CDR3. CDR3 in amino acids: CASSIFGGHQPQHF. DNA for the CDR3: TGTGCCAGTAGTATATTTGGGGGGCATCAGCCCCAGCATTTT.

CDR3 DNA: TGTGCCAGCAGCGTATTGGCGGGAGGGCCTTTAAACACAGATACGCAGTATTTT. Translation gives CASSVLAGGPLNTDTQYF. This chain links TRBV9 with TRBJ2-3; 9 nucleotides align to TRBD2. The germline V gene has CDR1 SGDLS and CDR2 YYNGEE. V lost 1 base, J lost 2 bases, and 11 bases stayed unmatched. This CDR3 is 18 amino acids long.

The V gene is TRBV5-4, the J gene TRBJ2-3, with a possible D match to TRBD1 (5 bases). The CDR3 sequence is 16 residues long. Germline V gives CDR1 SGHNT, CDR2 YYREEE (reference sequence). Trimming stripped 5 bases from V and 2 bases from J, with 18 bases between. This chain's CDR3 is CASRDIRATYTDTQYF. The CDR3 DNA sequence: TGTGCCAGCAGGGATATCAGGGCCACCTACACAGATACGCAGTATTTT.

This clone was seen a single time. V is TRBV2 and J is TRBJ2-7, with D maybe TRBD2 (7 bases). Per germline, CDR1 SNHLY and CDR2 FYNNEI. The CDR3 is 15 amino acids. Trimming removed 8 bases from V and 0 bases from J, with 17 bases in between. The CDR3 region is CASGTGGLSSYEQYF. For the CDR3, the DNA is TGTGCCAGCGGTACGGGGGGCTTGAGCTCCTACGAGCAGTACTTC.

This clone was observed a single time. The chain employs TRBV11-3 and TRBJ2-7, with D maybe TRBD1 (6 bases). From germline, CDR1 is SGHNT and CDR2 YENEEA. Trimming left V 5 bases short and J 4 bases short, with 15 bases between. The CDR3 has 14 residues. CDR3 bases: TGTGCCAGCAGCCTGGGGGCAGGAGCGTACGAGCAGTACTTC. Protein sequence: CASSLGAGAYEQYF.

The rearrangement joins TRBV6-6 to TRBJ1-3, with 9 bases lining up with TRBD1. Per the germline V gene, CDR1 is MNHNY and CDR2 is SVGAGI (reference sequence). This CDR3 contains 13 residues. Unmatched junction bases numbered 9, after V lost 10 bases and J lost 8 bases. The CDR3 loop is CATRDRASDTIYF. The CDR3, as DNA: TGTGCCACCCGGGACAGGGCTTCCGACACCATATATTTT.

The chain is built from TRBV5-1 and TRBJ2-7; possibly TRBD2 for D (5 bases). Trimming took off 3 bases at V and 0 bases at J, with 10 bases between the two ends. Germline values: CDR1 SGHRS, CDR2 YFSETQ. This CDR3 has 14 residues. The DNA of the CDR3 is TGCGCCAGCAGCTCGACGGGAAACTCCTACGAGCAGTACTTC. Translating it yields CASSSTGNSYEQYF.

CDR3 sequence reads: CAISNAGGNTGELFF. The DNA for the CDR3 is TGTGCCATTTCTAATGCGGGGGGAAACACCGGGGAGCTGTTTTTT. This chain joins TRBV19 and TRBJ2-2, with 8 bases aligning to TRBD2. The V segment lost 10 bases and the J segment 2 bases; nucleotides outside the gene matches: 9. The CDR3 has 15 amino acids. Germline-derived CDR1 and CDR2 are LNHDA and SQIVND (reference sequence).

This rearrangement joins TRBV19 to TRBJ2-7; possibly TRBD1 for D (5 bases). Germline V gene data show CDR1 as LNHDA and CDR2 as SQIVND (reference sequence). The CDR3 covers 14 residues. Trimming removed 4 bases from V and 2 bases from J, with 12 bases in between. CDR3 bases: TGTGCCAGTAGTAAAGCCCTGGACACCTACGAGCAGTACTTC. Translating it yields CASSKALDTYEQYF.

This clone appeared a few times. Additional DNA sequences in this sample encode the identical CDR3. The genes are TRBV11-2 and TRBJ1-5, with TRBD1 identical over 7 bases. The CDR3 has 14 amino acids. Trimming cost V 5 bases and J 3 bases; bases outside gene matches: 4. The germline gives CDR1 SGHAT, CDR2 FQNNGV. The CDR3 sequence is CASSPGTANQPQHF. CDR3 nucleotides: TGTGCCAGCAGCCCAGGGACAGCCAATCAGCCCCAGCATTTT.

V gene TRBV6-1 combines with J gene TRBJ1-3, with D possibly TRBD1 on 6 matching bases. This CDR3 is 15 amino acids long. The germline gives CDR1 MNHNS, CDR2 SASEGT. V was clipped by 7 bases and J by 7 bases, with 20 bases between them. The CDR3 is CASNQAGTQVNTIYF. The CDR3 nucleotides are TGTGCCAGCAACCAAGCTGGGACACAGGTGAACACCATATATTTT.

The chain links TRBV27 to TRBJ1-2; D perhaps matches TRBD1 (5 bases). Germline V gene sequence: CDR1 MNHEY, CDR2 SMNVEV (reference sequence). V was shortened by 4 bases and J by 4 bases, with 16 bases between the two germline ends. The CDR3 has 15 residues. CDR3 nucleotide sequence: TGTGCCAGCAGTTCAGCCGGGGCGGGAAGCTATGGCTACACCTTC. This codes for CASSSAGAGSYGYTF.

The CDR3 loop is CASSLLGGDQPQHF. The CDR3 nucleotides read TGTGCCAGCAGTTTATTAGGAGGGGATCAGCCCCAGCATTTT. The chain couples TRBV27 to TRBJ1-5; a weak D match, TRBD1 (5 bases). V was cut by 1 base and J by 5 bases, with 9 bases left in between. The germline CDR1 and CDR2 sequences are MNHEY and SMNVEV (reference sequence). The CDR3 totals 14 residues.